This T cell receptor beta chain was identified in a study of T cell repertoires in cytomegalovirus infection (dated by TCRdb to the late 2010s). Notes on the research overall: Recently identified HLA-C-restricted CMV epitopes, whose presentation resists viral immunomodulation, were targeted by peptide stimulations together with well-studied HLA-B-restricted epitopes. The HLA type of each donor mattered for the analysis, because public TCR beta signatures pointed to carriage of CMV infection along with the matching HLA type. Broad study findings and their caveats: In both this cohort and an independent cohort of over 350 donors, the cumulative frequency of public TCR beta family members distinguished carriers of CMV infection plus the relevant HLA type. In the ex vivo response, HLA-C-restricted CMV-specific TCR beta clonotypes were dominant, and in two of eight donors the single most frequent clonotype came from this HLA-C-restricted group.

For sequencing, an Illumina HiSeq 1500 was employed. TCRdb applied fastp at Q25 and MiXCR to the public reads, then kept only in-frame beta chains. Identical CDR3 protein sequences are pooled into one entry, listed with their most common genes and DNA. In this sample the table shows about 830,000 distinct CDR3 sequences, about 31% of which occur a single time. The ten largest clones capture 9.5% to 15% of the sample. The sample's treatment or condition label, decoded: in vitro stimulation with specific CMV peptide epitopes to enrich CMV-specific T cells. The trim is 5 bases for V and 11 bases for J, with a gap of 10 bases between the germline ends. Via the germline V gene, CDR1 is MDHEN and CDR2 SYDVKM. The CDR3 has 11 amino acids, counting the end cysteine and phenylalanine. This entry keeps only the CDR3 DNA: 33 bases, framed from base 1. This clonotype appeared a few times. Its antigen specificity is not known. No base quality information exists; no much larger clone differs at one position.

This sequence was found in a human donor in good health (CMV status not recorded). Some clones in this sample may be carry-over from other donors' samples. The chain couples TRBV28 to TRBJ1-5, with the D segment identity uncertain. The source material was cultured CD8+ T cells from PBMCs, sampled from culture after CMV antigen stimulation. The nucleotide sequence reads as follows: TGTGCCAGCAGTCCCCAAAGGACCCAGCATTTT. It specifies CASSPQRTQHF.